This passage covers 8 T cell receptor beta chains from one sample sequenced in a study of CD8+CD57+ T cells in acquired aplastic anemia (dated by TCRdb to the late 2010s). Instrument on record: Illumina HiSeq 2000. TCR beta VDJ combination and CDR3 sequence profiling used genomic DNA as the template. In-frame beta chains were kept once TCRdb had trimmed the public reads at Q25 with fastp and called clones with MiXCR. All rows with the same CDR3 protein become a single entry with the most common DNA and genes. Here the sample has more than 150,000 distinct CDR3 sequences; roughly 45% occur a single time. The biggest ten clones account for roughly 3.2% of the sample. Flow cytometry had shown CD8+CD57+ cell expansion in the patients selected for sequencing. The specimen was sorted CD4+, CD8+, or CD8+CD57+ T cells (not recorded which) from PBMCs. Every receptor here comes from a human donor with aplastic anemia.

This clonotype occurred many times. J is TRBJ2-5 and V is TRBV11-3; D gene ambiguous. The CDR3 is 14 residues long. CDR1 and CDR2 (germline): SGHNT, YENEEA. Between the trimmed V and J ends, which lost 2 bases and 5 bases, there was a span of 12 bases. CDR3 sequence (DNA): TGTGCCAGCAGCTTAAATTTTGGGGTTGAGACCCAGTACTTC. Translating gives CASSLNFGVETQYF.

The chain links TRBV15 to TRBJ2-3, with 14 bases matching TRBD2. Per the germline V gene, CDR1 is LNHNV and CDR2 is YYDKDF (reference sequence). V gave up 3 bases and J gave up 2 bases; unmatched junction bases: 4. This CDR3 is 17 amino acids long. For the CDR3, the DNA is TGTGCCACCAGCAGGGGGACTAGCGGGGGATCCACAGATACGCAGTATTTT. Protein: CATSRGTSGGSTDTQYF.

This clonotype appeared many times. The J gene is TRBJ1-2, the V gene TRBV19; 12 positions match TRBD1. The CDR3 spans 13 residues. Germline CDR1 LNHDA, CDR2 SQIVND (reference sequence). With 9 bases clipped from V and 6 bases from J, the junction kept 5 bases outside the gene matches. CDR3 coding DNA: TGTGCCAGCACCGGGACAGGGGGCGATGGCTACACCTTC. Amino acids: CASTGTGGDGYTF.

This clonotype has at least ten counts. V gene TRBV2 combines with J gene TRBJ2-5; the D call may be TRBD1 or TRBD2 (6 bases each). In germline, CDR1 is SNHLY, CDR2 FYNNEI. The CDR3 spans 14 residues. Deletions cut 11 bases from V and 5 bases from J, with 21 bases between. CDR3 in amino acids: CAGTKGGQGETQYF. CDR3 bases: TGTGCCGGAACGAAGGGGGGCCAGGGGGAGACCCAGTACTTC.

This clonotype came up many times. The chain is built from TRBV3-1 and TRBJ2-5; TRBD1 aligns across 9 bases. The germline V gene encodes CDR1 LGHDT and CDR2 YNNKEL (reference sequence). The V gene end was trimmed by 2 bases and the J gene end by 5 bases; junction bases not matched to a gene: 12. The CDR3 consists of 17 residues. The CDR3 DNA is TGTGCCAGCAGCCAACGTCCCGGGACAGGGTTAGGGGAGACCCAGTACTTC. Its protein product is CASSQRPGTGLGETQYF.

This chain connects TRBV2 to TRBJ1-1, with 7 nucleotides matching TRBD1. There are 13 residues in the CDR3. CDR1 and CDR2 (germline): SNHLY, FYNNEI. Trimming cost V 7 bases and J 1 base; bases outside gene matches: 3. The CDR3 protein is CASTRQGNTEAFF. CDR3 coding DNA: TGTGCCAGCACCAGACAGGGGAACACTGAAGCTTTCTTT.

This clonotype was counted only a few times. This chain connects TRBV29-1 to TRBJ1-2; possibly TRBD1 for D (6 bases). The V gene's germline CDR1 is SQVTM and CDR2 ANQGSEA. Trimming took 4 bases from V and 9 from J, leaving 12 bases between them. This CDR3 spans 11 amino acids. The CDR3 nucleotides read TGCAGCGTTGCCTCAGGGGATCGCTACACCTTC. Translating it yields CSVASGDRYTF.

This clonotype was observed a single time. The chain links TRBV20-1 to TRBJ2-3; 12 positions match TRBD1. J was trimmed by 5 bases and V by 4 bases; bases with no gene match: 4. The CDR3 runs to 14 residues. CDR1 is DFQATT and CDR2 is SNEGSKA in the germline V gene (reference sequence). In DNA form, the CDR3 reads TGCAGTGCTATAGGGACAGGGGGCGTAGATACGCAGTATTTT. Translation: CSAIGTGGVDTQYF.